A single sample gave rise to the 8 T cell receptor beta chains below, sequenced in a study of blood T cell repertoires in COVID-19. Sequenced by immunoSEQ multiplex PCR; TCRdb stores in-frame clones only, minus some. Among approximately 310,000 clones, 80% to 90% were seen once, and the ten largest hold less than 2.5%. The sequencing input was PBMCs or T cells enriched from blood (not recorded which). These receptors were taken from a man in his thirties or forties who had recovered from COVID-19.

In this sample, this clone turned up a few times. V gene TRBV2 combines with J gene TRBJ2-3; 9 nucleotides align to TRBD1. CDR1 and CDR2 (germline): SNHLY, FYNNEI. V was clipped by 2 bases and J by 3 bases; unmatched bases: 9. CDR3 length: 17 amino acids. This CDR3 reads CASSELSTGGATDTQYF. The CDR3 DNA is TGTGCCAGCAGTGAACTGTCCACAGGGGGCGCGACAGATACGCAGTATTTT. Full variable domain (remainder filled in from reference TRBV2 and TRBJ2-3): EPEVTQTPSHQVTQMGQEVILRCVPISNHLYFYWYRQILGQKVEFLVSFYNNEISEKSEIFDDQFSVERPDGSNFTLKIRSTKLEDSAMYFCASSELSTGGATDTQYFGPGTRLTVL.

The chain carries TRBV6-5 and TRBJ1-5, with D tentatively TRBD1 (5 bases). V was clipped by 6 bases and J by 9 bases, with 15 bases between them. The CDR3 contains 13 residues. Germline V CDR1 and CDR2: MNHEY, SVGAGI. CDR3 sequence: CASRETDIRPQHF. CDR3 bases: TGTGCCAGCAGAGAGACGGACATAAGGCCCCAGCATTTT.

The chain couples TRBV19 to TRBJ1-1; D possibly corresponds to TRBD1 (5 bases). Trimming removed 3 bases from V and 4 bases from J, with 15 bases in between. Germline V gives CDR1 LNHDA, CDR2 SQIVND (reference sequence). This CDR3 region has 15 residues. The CDR3 here is CASSMGLRGATEAFF. In DNA form, the CDR3 reads TGTGCCAGTAGTATGGGTCTCCGCGGGGCCACTGAAGCTTTCTTT.

The chain is built from TRBV6-5 and TRBJ1-4; 8 nucleotides line up with TRBD1. The CDR3 covers 14 residues. The germline gives CDR1 MNHEY, CDR2 SVGAGI. V shed 1 base, J shed 7 bases, and the junction held 2 bases outside the gene matches. The CDR3 sequence: CASSYYRGGEKLFF. CDR3 DNA sequence: TGTGCCAGCAGTTACTACAGGGGGGGTGAAAAACTGTTTTTT.

The chain carries TRBV3-1 (or the pseudogene TRBV3-2) and TRBJ2-1, with 8 bases matching TRBD2. Trimming took 1 base from V and 9 from J; bases not matched to a gene: 8. This CDR3 has 15 amino acids. The germline V gene encodes CDR1 LGHDT and CDR2 YNNKEL (reference sequence). This chain's CDR3 is CASSQVGGAKSEQFF. The CDR3 bases are TGTGCCAGCAGCCAAGTCGGGGGGGCCAAGTCTGAGCAGTTCTTC.

The gene calls are TRBV4-2 and TRBJ2-1, with 14 bases lining up with TRBD2. CDR1 LGHNA and CDR2 YNFKEQ come from the germline V gene. This CDR3 is built from 18 residues. With 1 base clipped from V and 0 bases from J, the junction kept 2 bases outside the gene matches. The chain's CDR3 is CASSQGLAGGSSYNEQFF. CDR3 coding DNA: TGTGCCAGCAGCCAAGGACTAGCGGGGGGGAGCTCCTACAATGAGCAGTTCTTC.

This clone was detected once. The chain carries TRBV4-3 and TRBJ1-1; a possible D gene is TRBD1 (5 bases). This CDR3 has 13 amino acids. V lost 0 bases and J 8 bases, leaving 10 bases between the germline ends. Germline CDR1 is LGHNA and CDR2 is YSLEER. CDR3 loop: CASSQDWGDEAFF. In DNA, the CDR3 is TGCGCCAGCAGCCAAGATTGGGGGGACGAAGCTTTCTTT.

This sequence joins TRBV29-1 and TRBJ2-1, with D possibly matching TRBD2 (6 bases). Per the germline V gene, CDR1 is SQVTM and CDR2 is ANQGSEA. Trimming removed 6 bases at V and 10 bases at J, with 19 bases between. This CDR3 spans 13 amino acids. DNA of the CDR3: TGCAGCGTCCAGGAACAGACCCGGGGGGAGCAGTTCTTC. Translated: CSVQEQTRGEQFF.